The 24 T cell receptor beta chains presented below share a single source sample, sequenced in a study of shared clonotypes between healthy human individuals. Here immunoSEQ multiplex PCR was the method, and the copy in TCRdb shows in-frame clones only, minus some. Among a few hundred thousand clones listed, around 97% were seen once. Sequencing was performed on naive CD4+ T cells sorted from blood. The subset here: CD45RA+ positively selected. The origin of the receptors is a woman in her 30s in good health.

In DNA, the CDR3 is TGCGCCAGCAGCTTGGCCGGGACAGCGGACACTGAAGCTTTCTTT. Protein product: CASSLAGTADTEAFF. This chain joins TRBV5-1 and TRBJ1-1; 7 nucleotides agree with TRBD1. V shed 0 bases, J shed 3 bases, and the junction held 5 bases outside the gene matches. The CDR3 sequence is 15 residues long. In germline, CDR1 is SGHRS, CDR2 YFSETQ.

V is TRBV11-3 and J is TRBJ1-5, with TRBD1 matching 8 bases. CDR1 and CDR2 (germline): SGHNT, YENEEA. This CDR3 has 15 amino acids. The J segment lost 3 bases and the V segment lost 3 bases, leaving 4 bases of the junction unmatched. The CDR3 region has the DNA TGTGCCAGCAGCTTTGCAGGGGGCCACAATCAGCCCCAGCATTTT. This sequence encodes CASSFAGGHNQPQHF. Variable domain in full (rest from reference TRBV11-3 and TRBJ1-5): EAGVVQSPRYKIIEKKQPVAFWCNPISGHNTLYWYLQNLGQGPELLIRYENEEAVDDSQLPKDRFSAERLKGVDSTLKIQPAELGDSAVYLCASSFAGGHNQPQHFGDGTRLSIL.

V usage is TRBV7-9 and J usage is TRBJ2-5; 9 nucleotides line up with TRBD1. CDR1 and CDR2 (germline): SEHNR, FQNEAQ (reference sequence). The CDR3 consists of 13 residues. The ends lost 6 bases at V and 3 bases at J; junction bases unmatched: 2. This CDR3 is CASRRTGEETQYF. CDR3 in DNA: TGTGCCAGCAGACGGACAGGGGAAGAGACCCAGTACTTC.

The V and J genes are TRBV2 and TRBJ1-2; no reliable D call. The CDR3 is 14 residues long. The V and J ends lost 7 bases and 3 bases respectively, with 15 bases between them. Germline CDR1 and CDR2: SNHLY and FYNNEI. The chain's CDR3 is CASKRRWLDYGYTF. The CDR3, as DNA: TGTGCCAGCAAGCGGAGATGGTTAGACTATGGCTACACCTTC. Based on the CDR3 plus reference TRBV2 and TRBJ1-2, the full variable domain is EPEVTQTPSHQVTQMGQEVILRCVPISNHLYFYWYRQILGQKVEFLVSFYNNEISEKSEIFDDQFSVERPDGSNFTLKIRSTKLEDSAMYFCASKRRWLDYGYTFGSGTRLTVV.

This chain uses TRBV23-1 with TRBJ2-7, with TRBD2 identical over 8 bases. TRBV23-1 is known as an ORF, though its function is uncertain. V was clipped by 2 bases and J by 4 bases; unmatched bases: 7. The CDR3 contains 15 residues. The CDR3 bases are TGCGCCAGCAGTCAAGACCGGACGGGAGGGTACGAGCAGTACTTC. This translates into CASSQDRTGGYEQYF.

The chain recombines TRBV21-1 with TRBJ1-1. TRBV21-1 is a pseudogene. This CDR3 has 11 residues. This CDR3 reads CASSHKSNAFF. The CDR3 DNA follows: TGTGCCAGCAGCCATAAATCCAATGCTTTCTTT.

This sequence joins TRBV7-9 and TRBJ2-3; D ambiguous. The germline CDR1 and CDR2 sequences are SEHNR and FQNEAQ (reference sequence). The CDR3 extends over 15 amino acids. The ends were cut back, 5 bases at V and 2 bases at J, with 14 bases in the middle. The DNA of the CDR3 is TGTGCCAGCAGCCTCCAAGGGCCCATCACAGATACGCAGTATTTT. It codes for CASSLQGPITDTQYF.

V usage is TRBV2 and J usage is TRBJ2-2; D possibly matches TRBD1 or TRBD2 (5 bases each). In germline, CDR1 is SNHLY, CDR2 FYNNEI. V lost 9 bases to trimming and J lost 0 bases, with 14 bases between them. There are 15 residues in the CDR3. The CDR3: CASSEVGANTGELFF. CDR3 DNA: TGTGCCAGTAGCGAGGTGGGGGCGAACACCGGGGAGCTGTTTTTT.

The table lists this clone with a count of one. The chain recombines TRBV7-9 with TRBJ1-3; no definite D call. CDR1 and CDR2 (germline): SEHNR, FQNEAQ (reference sequence). V was pared by 2 bases and J by 4 bases, with 6 bases between. The CDR3 runs 13 residues. The CDR3 here is CASSLQEGNTIYF. In nucleotides, the CDR3 is TGTGCCAGCAGCTTACAGGAGGGAAACACCATATATTTT. Full variable domain (missing parts from reference TRBV7-9 and TRBJ1-3): DTGVSQNPRHKITKRGQNVTFRCDPISEHNRLYWYRQTLGQGPEFLTYFQNEAQLEKSRLLSDRFSAERPKGSFSTLEIQRTEQGDSAMYLCASSLQEGNTIYFGEGSWLTVV.

This chain connects TRBV6-1 to TRBJ2-2, with a tentative D call TRBD2 (6 bases). The CDR3 covers 15 residues. Germline V gene data show CDR1 as MNHNS and CDR2 as SASEGT. Trimming pared 2 bases from V and 6 bases from J, leaving 13 bases between. In nucleotides, the CDR3 is TGTGCCAGCAGTGAACGGACTACGGGGGCCGGGGAGCTGTTTTTT. This encodes CASSERTTGAGELFF.

The chain uses TRBV15 and TRBJ2-7; 10 bases fit TRBD2. Germline CDR1 LNHNV, CDR2 YYDKDF (reference sequence). The CDR3 length is 14 residues. Losses at the gene ends were 4 bases for V and 12 bases for J; bases not matched to a gene: 12. The CDR3 region is CATSNARTSGPRYF. In DNA, the CDR3 is TGTGCCACCAGCAACGCAAGGACTAGCGGCCCCAGGTACTTC.

In its sample, this clone was seen once. The rearrangement joins TRBV28 to TRBJ2-5, with TRBD2 as a possible D gene (6 bases). Trimming removed 5 bases from V and 5 bases from J, with 18 bases in between. Germline V gives CDR1 MDHEN, CDR2 SYDVKM. The CDR3 sequence is 15 residues long. CDR3 DNA: TGTGCCAGCAGTCACCAAGGAGGGAGTAGGGAGACCCAGTACTTC. Amino acids: CASSHQGGSRETQYF. The full variable domain, with the rest looked up from reference TRBV28 and TRBJ2-5, is DVKVTQSSRYLVKRTGEKVFLECVQDMDHENMFWYRQDPGLGLRLIYFSYDVKMKEKGDIPEGYSVSREKKERFSLILESASTNQTSMYLCASSHQGGSRETQYFGPGTRLLVL.

This chain links TRBV5-1 with TRBJ2-2; D unclear. Germline V gene sequence: CDR1 SGHRS, CDR2 YFSETQ. The ends were cut back, 2 bases at V and 6 bases at J, with 8 bases in the middle. The CDR3 covers 13 residues. The CDR3 reads CASSFEWAGELFF. CDR3 sequence (DNA): TGCGCCAGCAGCTTCGAGTGGGCCGGGGAGCTGTTTTTT.

The rearrangement joins TRBV7-9 to TRBJ1-1; the match to TRBD1 covers 8 bases. V lost 5 bases and J lost 4; bases outside the gene matches: 15. CDR1 and CDR2 (germline): SEHNR, FQNEAQ (reference sequence). The CDR3 runs 17 residues. The CDR3 DNA reads TGTGCCAGCAGCCCCCGCTCCCAAGCAGGGGGCGGCACTGAAGCTTTCTTT. Translated: CASSPRSQAGGGTEAFF.

This chain connects TRBV7-9 to TRBJ2-1; D possibly corresponds to TRBD2 (6 bases). Germline V gene data show CDR1 as SEHNR and CDR2 as FQNEAQ (reference sequence). The V gene lost 1 base and the J gene lost 8 bases, with 9 bases spanning the gap. The length of the CDR3 is 13 residues. CDR3 coding DNA: TGTGCCAGCAGCTTAGTCGGGAGAGATGAGCAGTTCTTC. Translated, it gives CASSLVGRDEQFF. Using reference TRBV7-9 and TRBJ2-1 for the parts outside the CDR3, the full variable domain is DTGVSQNPRHKITKRGQNVTFRCDPISEHNRLYWYRQTLGQGPEFLTYFQNEAQLEKSRLLSDRFSAERPKGSFSTLEIQRTEQGDSAMYLCASSLVGRDEQFFGPGTRLTVL.

The V gene is TRBV28, the J gene TRBJ2-7; the D is unclear. CDR3 length equals 14 residues. V lost 5 bases and J lost 6, with 17 bases in between. Looked up from germline, CDR1 is MDHEN and CDR2 is SYDVKM. The CDR3 here is CASSLVAAIPEQYF. CDR3 sequence (DNA): TGTGCCAGCAGTCTTGTTGCAGCTATCCCCGAGCAGTACTTC.

V is TRBV19 and J is TRBJ2-2; TRBD2 matches 14 bases. The CDR3 spans 19 residues. The V gene end was trimmed by 1 base and the J gene end by 5 bases; junction bases not matched to a gene: 9. Per germline, CDR1 LNHDA and CDR2 SQIVND (reference sequence). CDR3 nucleotide sequence: TGTGCCAGTAGTATAGGACTAGCGGGAGGGGATAGGGGAACCGGGGAGCTGTTTTTT. Translated: CASSIGLAGGDRGTGELFF.

The chain couples TRBV7-2 to TRBJ1-5; D is unresolved. V was clipped by 3 bases and J by 11 bases, with 11 bases between them. The CDR3 has 12 amino acids. Per the germline V gene, CDR1 is SGHTA and CDR2 is FQGNSA. The CDR3 is CASSLSPGTQHF. CDR3 DNA sequence: TGTGCCAGCAGCTTGTCTCCCGGGACCCAGCATTTT.

The chain uses TRBV6-5 and TRBJ2-1, with 8 bases identical to TRBD2. CDR1 and CDR2 (germline): MNHEY, SVGAGI. The CDR3 has 16 amino acids. Germline trimming cut 4 bases from V and 0 bases from J; bases unmatched to any gene: 5. The CDR3 DNA follows: TGTGCCAGCAGTTCCCAGAGCGGGGGCTCCTACAATGAGCAGTTCTTC. Translation gives CASSSQSGGSYNEQFF.

The gene calls are TRBV2 and TRBJ2-2; tentatively, D is TRBD1 (6 bases). The CDR3 has 14 amino acids. In germline, CDR1 is SNHLY, CDR2 FYNNEI. Trimming removed 4 bases at V and 0 bases at J, with 6 bases between. CDR3 region: CASSGTANTGELFF. The CDR3 nucleotides read TGTGCCAGCAGTGGGACAGCGAACACCGGGGAGCTGTTTTTT.

The chain employs TRBV5-1 and TRBJ1-1; D is ambiguous. The CDR3 covers 13 residues. Germline V gives CDR1 SGHRS, CDR2 YFSETQ. Trimming removed 4 bases at V and 4 bases at J, with 11 bases between. The CDR3, as DNA: TGCGCCAGCAGCCAGCAGGAGGGCACTGAAGCTTTCTTT. It yields the protein CASSQQEGTEAFF.

The CDR3 is CASSEVGRSAEAFF. In DNA form, the CDR3 reads TGCGCCAGCAGTGAGGTAGGGCGTTCCGCTGAAGCTTTCTTT. V is TRBV10-1 and J is TRBJ1-1; D unresolved. Germline CDR1 is WNHNN and CDR2 is SYGVQD (reference sequence). The V and J ends lost 2 bases and 6 bases respectively, with 13 bases between them. CDR3 length: 14 amino acids.

The chain links TRBV7-8 to TRBJ1-1, with no clear D. Germline assignment: CDR1 SGHVS and CDR2 FQNEAQ. V was trimmed by 4 bases and J by 1 base, leaving 10 bases between them. There are 14 residues in the CDR3. The CDR3 DNA is TGTGCCAGCAGCTCTTACCAGAAGAACACTGAAGCTTTCTTT. Translation gives CASSSYQKNTEAFF.

This sequence joins TRBV2 and TRBJ2-2, with D possibly TRBD1 on 5 matching bases. CDR1 is SNHLY, CDR2 FYNNEI, per germline. V was cut by 5 bases and J by 6 bases, with 16 bases left in between. The CDR3 runs to 15 residues. For the CDR3, the DNA is TGTGCCAGCAGTCCTTCGTACCAGGGCGCCGGGGAGCTGTTTTTT. This gives the protein CASSPSYQGAGELFF.